This T cell receptor beta chain was found in a study of blood T cell repertoires in COVID-19. Study-level information: The origin of the acute and convalescent COVID-19 samples was the United States, Italy and Spain. T cells, B-cell-depleted T cells, or PBMCs supplied cDNA or gDNA.

J lost 0 bases, V lost 0 bases, and 5 bases had no gene match. Germline loops: CDR1 SGHRS, CDR2 YFSETQ. This CDR3 is built from 17 residues. TCRdb's table, derived via immunoSEQ multiplex PCR, lists solely in-frame clones and lacks some. The sample shows about 430,000 clones, about 88% of them seen only once. This sequence was found in a woman between 18 and 29 years old who had been exposed to COVID-19. The chain combines TRBV5-1 with TRBJ2-1; 8 bases are shared with TRBD2. The sample taken for sequencing was PBMCs or T cells enriched from blood (not recorded which). In DNA, the CDR3 is TGCGCCAGCAGCTTGGGAGGCGGGGGGAGCTCCTACAATGAGCAGTTCTTC. Protein: CASSLGGGGSSYNEQFF.